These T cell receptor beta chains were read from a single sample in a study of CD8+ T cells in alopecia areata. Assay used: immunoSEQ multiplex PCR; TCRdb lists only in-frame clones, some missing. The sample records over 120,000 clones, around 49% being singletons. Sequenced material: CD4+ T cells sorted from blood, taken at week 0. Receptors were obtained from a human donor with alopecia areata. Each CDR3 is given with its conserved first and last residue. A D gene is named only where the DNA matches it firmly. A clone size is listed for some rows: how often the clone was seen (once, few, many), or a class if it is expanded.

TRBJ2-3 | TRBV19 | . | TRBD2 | CASSIHGRAEKVQDTQYF | TGTGCCAGTAGTATCCACGGGAGGGCCGAAAAGGTTCAAGATACGCAGTATTTT
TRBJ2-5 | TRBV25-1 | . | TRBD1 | CASSTGTGGAETQYF | TGTGCCAGCTCGACAGGGACAGGGGGCGCGGAGACCCAGTACTTC
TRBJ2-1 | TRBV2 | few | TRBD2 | CASSDVGLAEYNEQFF | TGTGCCAGCAGTGATGTGGGACTAGCGGAATACAATGAGCAGTTCTTC
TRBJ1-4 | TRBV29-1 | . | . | CSAGNEKLFF | TGCAGCGCCGGCAATGAAAAACTGTTTTTT
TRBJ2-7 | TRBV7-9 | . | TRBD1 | CASSSPPGTVAYEQYF | TGTGCCAGCAGCTCCCCCCCCGGGACAGTTGCCTACGAGCAGTACTTC
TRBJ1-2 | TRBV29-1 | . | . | CSVEDEAYGYTF | TGCAGCGTTGAAGATGAAGCCTATGGCTACACCTTC
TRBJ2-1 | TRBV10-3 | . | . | CAISESRDEQFF | TGTGCCATCAGTGAGTCTCGGGATGAGCAGTTCTTC
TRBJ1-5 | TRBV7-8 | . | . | CASSFSDSNQPQHF | TGTGCCAGCAGCTTCTCAGATAGTAATCAGCCCCAGCATTTT
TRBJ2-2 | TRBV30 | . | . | CAWSRTWNTGELFF | TGTGCCTGGAGTCGAACCTGGAACACCGGGGAGCTGTTTTTT
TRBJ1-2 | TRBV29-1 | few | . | CSVEDRQGVSGGYTF | TGCAGCGTTGAAGATCGGCAGGGAGTCTCGGGTGGCTACACCTTC
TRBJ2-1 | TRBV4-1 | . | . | CASSQRGGGGREGYNEQFF | TGCGCCAGCAGCCAAAGAGGGGGTGGCGGGAGAGAAGGTTACAATGAGCAGTTCTTC
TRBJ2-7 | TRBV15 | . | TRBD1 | CATSREGGTGGHEQYF | TGTGCCACCAGCAGAGAAGGCGGGACAGGGGGACACGAGCAGTACTTC
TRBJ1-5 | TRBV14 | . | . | CASSQGQGQPQHF | TGTGCCAGCAGCCAAGGTCAGGGCCAGCCCCAGCATTTT
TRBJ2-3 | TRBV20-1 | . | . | CSARAADTQYF | TGCAGTGCTAGAGCAGCAGATACGCAGTATTTT
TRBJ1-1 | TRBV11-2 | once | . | CASSLPGRAGPSF | TGTGCCAGCAGCCTACCTGGGCGGGCAGGCCCATCGTTT
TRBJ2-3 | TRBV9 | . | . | CASSVTSHTDTQYF | TGTGCCAGCAGCGTCACCTCGCACACAGATACGCAGTATTTT
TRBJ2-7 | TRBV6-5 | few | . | CASSYSTGRVYEQYF | TGTGCCAGCAGTTACTCGACAGGGAGGGTCTACGAGCAGTACTTC
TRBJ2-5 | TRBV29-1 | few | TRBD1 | CSGSDRAQYF | TGCAGCGGCTCCGACAGGGCCCAGTACTTC
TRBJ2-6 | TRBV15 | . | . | CATSRDRLANVLTF | TGTGCCACCAGCAGAGATCGGTTGGCCAACGTCCTGACTTTC
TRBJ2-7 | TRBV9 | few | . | CASSVGPTESYEQYF | TGTGCCAGCAGCGTCGGACCGACTGAGTCCTACGAGCAGTACTTC
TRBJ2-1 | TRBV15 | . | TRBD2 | CATSTGTRATEQFF | TGTGCCACCAGCACCGGGACTAGAGCCACTGAGCAGTTCTTC
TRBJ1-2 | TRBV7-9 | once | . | CASSLEADNYGYTF | TGTGCCAGCAGCTTGGAGGCGGATAACTATGGCTACACCTTC
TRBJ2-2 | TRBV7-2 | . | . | CASSSSGQQNTGELFF | TGTGCCAGCAGCTCATCGGGACAACAGAACACCGGGGAGCTGTTTTTT
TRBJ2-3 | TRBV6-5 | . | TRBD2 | CASSYRGGGTDTQYF | TGTGCCAGCAGTTACCGCGGGGGGGGCACAGATACGCAGTATTTT
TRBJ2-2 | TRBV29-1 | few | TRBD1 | CSVATGTTGELFF | TGCAGCGTTGCGACAGGGACCACCGGGGAGCTGTTTTTT
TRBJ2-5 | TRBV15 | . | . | CATSRVGLKGTQYF | TGTGCCACCAGCAGAGTGGGGCTCAAAGGGACCCAGTACTTC
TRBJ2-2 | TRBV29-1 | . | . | CSVSPQPTGELFF | TGCAGCGTTTCCCCCCAGCCCACCGGGGAGCTGTTTTTT
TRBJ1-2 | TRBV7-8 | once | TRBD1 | CASSTRTGDLYGYTF | TGTGCCAGCAGCACGAGGACAGGGGACCTTTACGGCTACACCTTC
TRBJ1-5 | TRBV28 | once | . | CASSWTPNQPQHF | TGTGCCAGCAGTTGGACACCTAATCAGCCCCAGCATTTT
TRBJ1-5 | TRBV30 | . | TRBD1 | CAWSVSRGNQPQHF | TGTGCCTGGAGTGTATCCAGGGGGAATCAGCCCCAGCATTTT
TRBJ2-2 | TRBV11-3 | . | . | CASSPRLAGELFF | TGTGCCAGCAGCCCGCGTTTAGCCGGGGAGCTGTTTTTT
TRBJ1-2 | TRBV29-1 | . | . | CSAQGDNYGYTF | TGCAGCGCACAGGGAGACAACTATGGCTACACCTTC
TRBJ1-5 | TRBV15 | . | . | CATSREKAGYNQPQHF | TGTGCCACCAGCAGAGAGAAGGCAGGGTACAATCAGCCCCAGCATTTT
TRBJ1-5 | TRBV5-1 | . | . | CASSLAGDQPQHF | TGCGCCAGCAGCTTGGCCGGGGATCAGCCCCAGCATTTT
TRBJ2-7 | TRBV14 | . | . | CASSRLAYEQYF | TGTGCCAGCAGCCGTTTAGCGTACGAGCAGTACTTC
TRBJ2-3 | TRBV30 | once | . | CAWSADRYPANTQYF | TGTGCCTGGAGTGCCGACCGATACCCCGCGAATACGCAGTATTTT
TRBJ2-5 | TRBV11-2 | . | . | CASSLGRRETQYF | TGTGCCAGCAGCTTAGGCCGGAGGGAGACCCAGTACTTC
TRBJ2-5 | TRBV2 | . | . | CASSGMETQYF | TGTGCCAGCAGCGGAATGGAGACCCAGTACTTC
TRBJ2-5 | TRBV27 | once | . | CASSSPTGTKETQYF | TGTGCCAGCAGTTCACCAACCGGGACAAAGGAGACCCAGTACTTC
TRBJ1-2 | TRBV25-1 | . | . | CASSGGPYGYTF | TGTGCCAGCAGTGGGGGCCCCTATGGCTACACCTTC
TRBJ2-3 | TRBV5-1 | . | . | CASSYPTSTDTQYF | TGCGCCAGCAGTTACCCCACAAGCACAGATACGCAGTATTTT
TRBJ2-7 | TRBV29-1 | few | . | CSVVGDPAHEQYF | TGCAGCGTTGTTGGGGATCCCGCCCACGAGCAGTACTTC
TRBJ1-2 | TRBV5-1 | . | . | CASSQERIEGYTF | TGCGCCAGCAGCCAAGAACGAATAGAAGGCTACACCTTC
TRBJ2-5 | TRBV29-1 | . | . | CSVTGTEETQYF | TGCAGCGTTACCGGGACTGAAGAGACCCAGTACTTC
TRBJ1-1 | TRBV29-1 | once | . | CSAGPAANTEAFF | TGCAGCGCGGGCCCCGCGGCGAACACTGAAGCTTTCTTT
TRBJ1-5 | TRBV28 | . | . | CASRGRQRQPQHF | TGTGCCAGCAGGGGGCGCCAGAGACAGCCCCAGCATTTT
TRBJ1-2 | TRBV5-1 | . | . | CASSEIWGVQEYYGYTF | TGCGCCAGCAGCGAAATCTGGGGGGTACAGGAGTACTATGGCTACACCTTC
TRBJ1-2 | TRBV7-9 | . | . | CASSLEVAEAYGYTF | TGTGCCAGCAGCTTAGAGGTCGCCGAGGCCTATGGCTACACCTTC
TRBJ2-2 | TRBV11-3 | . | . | CASSLGRAYTGELFF | TGTGCCAGCAGCTTAGGAAGGGCGTACACCGGGGAGCTGTTTTTT
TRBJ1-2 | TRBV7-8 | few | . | CASSTGTGTGVGYTF | TGTGCCAGCAGCACTGGGACTGGGACGGGGGTTGGCTACACCTTC